This T cell receptor (beta chain) was sequenced during a study of blood T cell repertoires in COVID-19. Study in general: Collection of acute and convalescent COVID-19 samples took place in the United States, Italy and Spain. From T cells, B-cell-depleted T cells, or PBMCs came the material, which was cDNA or gDNA.

This clone came up a few times. The repertoire was sequenced with immunoSEQ multiplex PCR; TCRdb's copy has only in-frame clones and lacks some. The top ten clones hold about 10% of a sample with about 140,000 clones, around nine tenths of them seen once. The CDR3 totals 16 residues. V was pared by 3 bases and J by 1 base, with 4 bases of the junction left unmatched. Germline CDR1 is MDHEN and CDR2 is SYDVKM. The sequenced material came from peripheral blood. The chain is built from TRBV28 and TRBJ2-3, with 10 positions matching TRBD1. This TCR derives from a man aged 55 to 70 with active or convalescent COVID-19. CDR3 sequence: CASSFGTGVGTDTQYF. CDR3 nucleotide sequence: TGTGCCAGCAGTTTCGGGACAGGGGTCGGCACAGATACGCAGTATTTT.